Included here is one TCR beta chain sequence, with context. What it recognizes is unknown. This record belongs to a study of siplizumab effects on memory and regulatory T cells. Per sample, the assay covered roughly 10^5 TCR templates. Here immunoSEQ multiplex PCR was the method, and the copy in TCRdb shows in-frame clones only, minus some. Seen here are around 110,000 clones, roughly 94% observed once, and the top ten hold roughly 1.5%. Findings of the study overall: With siplizumab, Treg-derived clones averaged around 70% of mappable alloreactive CD4+ clones, versus less than 35% in controls. Unstimulated naive T cells seemed to show more diversity than memory cells did, and they also seemed to be among the major contributors to the alloresponse.

The CDR3 has 16 amino acids. The germline CDR1 and CDR2 sequences are SGDLS and YYNGEE. V was clipped by 0 bases and J by 2 bases; unmatched bases: 4. This TCR was sampled from a human donor in good health. The sequencing sample was made of non-Treg CD4+ T cells sorted from blood. The chain has TRBV9 and TRBJ2-3, with 9 bases lining up with TRBD2. This CDR3 is CASSVELAGFTDTQYF. Here the CDR3 DNA reads TGTGCCAGCAGCGTAGAACTAGCGGGTTTCACAGATACGCAGTATTTT.